Following are 16 T cell receptor beta chains from one sample sequenced in a study of TIL therapy for anti-PD-1-resistant metastatic lung cancer. This was the immunoSEQ v3 assay. The protocol was immunoSEQ multiplex PCR, while the TCRdb copy is restricted to in-frame clones and leaves out a portion. Counted here are approximately 47,000 clones, 80% to 90% occurring once; the ten biggest clones make up around 5%. Regarding time point: pre-treatment sample, taken before nivolumab and TIL therapy. The sequencing used blood, collected at baseline. The receptors stem from a person aged 25 to 80 with non-small cell lung cancer.

A single count supports this clone. This chain connects TRBV27 to TRBJ2-1; TRBD1 agrees at 12 bases. After removal of 5 bases from V and 7 bases from J, the junction contained 9 bases not matched to a gene. This CDR3 comprises 16 residues. The V gene's germline CDR1 is MNHEY and CDR2 SMNVEV (reference sequence). CDR3: CASSPGTGGHRNEQFF. The CDR3 coding sequence is TGTGCCAGCAGTCCCGGGACAGGGGGCCACAGGAATGAGCAGTTCTTC.

The CDR3 reads CASSPGVWVPGGAQYF. The CDR3 DNA reads as TGTGCCAGCAGCCCTGGGGTCTGGGTCCCAGGGGGAGCCCAGTACTTC. The chain is built from TRBV5-6 and TRBJ2-5; 7 positions match TRBD1. The CDR3 consists of 16 residues. The germline V gene encodes CDR1 SGHDT and CDR2 YYEEEE. V dropped 4 bases and J dropped 9; count of bases not matched to a gene: 18.

V is TRBV30 and J is TRBJ1-3, with no clear D. Per germline, CDR1 GTSNPN and CDR2 SVGIG (reference sequence). The V gene lost 1 base and the J gene lost 2 bases, with 9 bases spanning the gap. The CDR3 is made up of 14 amino acids. The CDR3 DNA reads TGTGCCTGGAGTGGGAGTTTTACTGGAAACACCATATATTTT. Amino acids: CAWSGSFTGNTIYF. The full variable domain, its missing parts supplied by reference TRBV30 and TRBJ1-3, is SQTIHQWPATLVQPVGSPLSLECTVEGTSNPNLYWYRQAAGRGLQLLFYSVGIGQISSEVPQNLSASRPQDRQFILSSKKLLLSDSGFYLCAWSGSFTGNTIYFGEGSWLTVV.

The V and J genes are TRBV4-3 and TRBJ1-1, with D possibly matching TRBD1 (6 bases). Germline CDR1 and CDR2: LGHNA and YSLEER. The CDR3 totals 15 residues. V lost 0 bases, J lost 5 bases, and 13 bases lay in between. CDR3 amino acids: CASSQDQRGRTEAFF. CDR3 nucleotide sequence: TGCGCCAGCAGCCAAGACCAGCGGGGGCGGACTGAAGCTTTCTTT.

A few counts support this clone. This rearrangement joins TRBV5-5 to TRBJ1-4; 7 bases are shared with TRBD1. The length of the CDR3 is 14 residues. From germline, CDR1 is SGHKS and CDR2 YYEKEE (reference sequence). J was trimmed by 4 bases and V by 5 bases; bases with no gene match: 5. The DNA of the CDR3 is TGTGCCAGCAGGGGACAGCTCAGTAATGAAAAACTGTTTTTT. Its protein is CASRGQLSNEKLFF.

J is TRBJ2-1 and V is TRBV18, with D possibly matching TRBD2 (6 bases). Germline values: CDR1 KGHSH, CDR2 LQKENI. V was shortened by 2 bases and J by 5 bases, with 13 bases between the two germline ends. CDR3 length equals 15 residues. Here the CDR3 reads CASSPGLTNDNEQFF. In nucleotides, the CDR3 is TGTGCCAGCTCACCAGGACTAACGAACGACAATGAGCAGTTCTTC.

The chain couples TRBV3-1 (or the pseudogene TRBV3-2) to TRBJ2-6; D not resolved. CDR3 length: 17 amino acids. Germline loops: CDR1 LGHDT, CDR2 YNNKEL (reference sequence). Between the trimmed V and J ends, which lost 0 bases and 4 bases, there was a span of 13 bases. The CDR3 sequence is CASSQDLASPGANVLTF. Here the CDR3 DNA reads TGTGCCAGCAGCCAAGATCTGGCCTCCCCGGGGGCCAACGTCCTGACTTTC.

The chain combines TRBV7-9 with TRBJ2-5; 7 bases are shared with TRBD2. V dropped 7 bases and J dropped 7; count of bases not matched to a gene: 6. This CDR3 region has 12 residues. The V gene's germline CDR1 is SEHNR and CDR2 FQNEAQ (reference sequence). CDR3 sequence: CASTFGGGTQYF. CDR3 DNA: TGTGCCAGCACCTTTGGGGGGGGGACCCAGTACTTC.

The V and J genes are TRBV5-4 and TRBJ2-5, with 9 bases identical to TRBD1. This CDR3 is 15 amino acids long. With V trimmed by 0 bases and J by 5 bases, 5 bases remained unmatched. Germline CDR1 and CDR2: SGHNT and YYREEE (reference sequence). CDR3 DNA sequence: TGTGCCAGCAGCTTGGCAACAGGGGGCTTGGAGACCCAGTACTTC. It encodes CASSLATGGLETQYF.

This chain joins TRBV27 and TRBJ1-1; a possible D gene is TRBD1 (6 bases). The V and J ends lost 5 bases and 5 bases respectively, with 15 bases between them. CDR1 and CDR2 (germline): MNHEY, SMNVEV (reference sequence). The CDR3 is made up of 14 amino acids. This chain's CDR3 is CASSPLQGWTEAFF. CDR3 nucleotide sequence: TGTGCCAGCAGTCCTCTCCAGGGGTGGACTGAAGCTTTCTTT.

The chain employs TRBV6-6 and TRBJ1-4; D unresolved. The CDR3 extends over 14 amino acids. The V end was cut by 8 bases, the J end by 5 bases, with 15 bases between. Germline CDR1 and CDR2: MNHNY and SVGAGI (reference sequence). The CDR3: CASLPWANNEKLFF. The CDR3 region has the DNA TGTGCCAGCCTACCGTGGGCCAACAATGAAAAACTGTTTTTT.

V gene TRBV7-9 combines with J gene TRBJ2-3; 8 bases line up with TRBD1. Losses at the gene ends were 1 base for V and 5 bases for J; bases not matched to a gene: 8. CDR1 and CDR2 (germline): SEHNR, FQNEAQ (reference sequence). The CDR3 has 16 amino acids. CDR3 coding DNA: TGTGCCAGCAGCTTAGGGGGTCAGGGGGCAGGAGATACGCAGTATTTT. Translating it yields CASSLGGQGAGDTQYF.

This chain joins TRBV28 and TRBJ2-5; 7 bases line up with TRBD1. CDR1 is MDHEN and CDR2 is SYDVKM in the germline V gene. The junction had 9 bases not matched to a gene; V was cut back by 6 bases and J by 2 bases. This CDR3 has 15 residues. CDR3 protein: CASSRQRQGQETQYF. CDR3 bases: TGTGCCAGCAGCCGCCAGAGACAGGGACAAGAGACCCAGTACTTC. Combining the CDR3 with reference TRBV28 and TRBJ2-5 gives the whole variable domain DVKVTQSSRYLVKRTGEKVFLECVQDMDHENMFWYRQDPGLGLRLIYFSYDVKMKEKGDIPEGYSVSREKKERFSLILESASTNQTSMYLCASSRQRQGQETQYFGPGTRLLVL.

The chain employs TRBV19 and TRBJ1-1; D gene ambiguous. V dropped 7 bases and J dropped 9 bases, with 15 bases sitting between them. This CDR3 has 12 residues. Germline assignment: CDR1 LNHDA and CDR2 SQIVND (reference sequence). CDR3 sequence (DNA): TGTGCCAGTAAAATGTCTGGGCGGAAAGCTTTCTTT. This translates into CASKMSGRKAFF.

The rearrangement links TRBV20-1 to TRBJ2-7, with D maybe TRBD1 (5 bases). This CDR3 is 14 amino acids long. Trimming removed 3 bases at V and 4 bases at J, with 16 bases between. The germline V gene has CDR1 DFQATT and CDR2 SNEGSKA (reference sequence). The CDR3 DNA reads TGCAGTGCTAGTGGGGTAAGGGGCTGGTACGAGCAGTACTTC. This encodes CSASGVRGWYEQYF.

The V gene is TRBV28, the J gene TRBJ1-6; tentative D call: TRBD1 (6 bases). This CDR3 spans 15 amino acids. CDR1 and CDR2 from the germline V gene are MDHEN and SYDVKM. Trimming took off 4 bases at V and 6 bases at J, with 13 bases between the two ends. CDR3 nucleotides: TGTGCCAGCAGTTCCCCGACAGGAGCTAATTCACCCCTCCACTTT. It yields the protein CASSSPTGANSPLHF.